These T cell receptor beta chains were read from a single sample in a study of cytomegalovirus exposure and HLA in healthy donors. The data were produced by immunoSEQ multiplex PCR, yet TCRdb's version contains in-frame clones alone and is incomplete. The repertoire holds some 150,000 clones, with about 89% as singletons. The sequencing input was PBMCs. The receptors originated from a man younger than 35 in good health and CMV-seropositive. Each CDR3 is given with its conserved first and last residue. Each record gives: clone size, J gene, V gene, D gene, CDR3 DNA, CDR3 protein. A D gene is named only where the DNA matches it firmly. The size of a clone is reported for some rows only, either as once, few or many, or as a class for expanded clones.

size: .
J: TRBJ1-5
V: TRBV4-2
D: .
DNA: TGTGCCAGCAGCCAAGATGACAGATATCCAGGGACGGAGGGTACTGAGCCCCAGCATTTT
CDR3: CASSQDDRYPGTEGTEPQHF

size: .
J: TRBJ2-5
V: TRBV11-1
D: TRBD2
DNA: TGTGCCAGCAGCCACCTAGGCGGGGGGCAGACCCAGTACTTC
CDR3: CASSHLGGGQTQYF

size: .
J: TRBJ2-1
V: TRBV7-3
D: TRBD2
DNA: TGTGCCAGCAGCTTACTATTAGCGGGGTATGAGCAGTTCTTC
CDR3: CASSLLLAGYEQFF

size: once
J: TRBJ1-2
V: TRBV15
D: TRBD1
DNA: TGTGCCACCAGCAGTAGTGGACAGGGACTTAGACGTAACTATGGCTACACCTTC
CDR3: CATSSSGQGLRRNYGYTF

size: few
J: TRBJ2-7
V: TRBV6-5
D: .
DNA: TGTGCCAGCAGTTACGGGCCCTTGGACTCCTACGAGCAGTACTTC
CDR3: CASSYGPLDSYEQYF

size: .
J: TRBJ2-1
V: TRBV7-2
D: .
DNA: TGTGCCAGCAGCGAGGCCCTTAGAGGTGAGCAGTTCTTC
CDR3: CASSEALRGEQFF

size: .
J: TRBJ2-7
V: TRBV5-1
D: .
DNA: TGCGCCAGCAGGACGCAGAAGGCCGGGACAGAGCAGTACTTC
CDR3: CASRTQKAGTEQYF

size: .
J: TRBJ2-7
V: TRBV7-8
D: .
DNA: TGTGCCAGCAGCTTAAGGTCGAGGTCCTTTGCCGAGCAGTACTTC
CDR3: CASSLRSRSFAEQYF

size: .
J: TRBJ1-1
V: TRBV4-1
D: .
DNA: TGCGCCAGCAGCCAAGTTACGGCGGCTGAAGCTTTCTTT
CDR3: CASSQVTAAEAFF

size: .
J: TRBJ1-4
V: TRBV7-2
D: .
DNA: TGTGCCAGCAGCCAACGGTGGTCGCCTAATGAAAAACTGTTTTTT
CDR3: CASSQRWSPNEKLFF

size: .
J: TRBJ1-4
V: TRBV15
D: .
DNA: TGTGCCACCAGCAGAGCCCCAGATTCTGCAACTAATGAAAAACTGTTTTTT
CDR3: CATSRAPDSATNEKLFF

size: .
J: TRBJ1-5
V: TRBV27
D: .
DNA: TGTGCCAGTTCGGCCGGACAGCCCGATCAGCCCCAGCATTTT
CDR3: CASSAGQPDQPQHF

size: .
J: TRBJ1-5
V: TRBV9
D: .
DNA: TGTGCCAGCAGCGTAGGCGAGGGTCAGCCCCAGCATTTT
CDR3: CASSVGEGQPQHF

size: few
J: TRBJ2-3
V: TRBV7-6
D: .
DNA: TGTGCCAGCAGCAAGGGGACTAGCACAGATACGCAGTATTTT
CDR3: CASSKGTSTDTQYF

size: .
J: TRBJ1-1
V: TRBV28
D: .
DNA: TGTGCCACCACCAGGGACACTGAAGCTTTCTTT
CDR3: CATTRDTEAFF

size: .
J: TRBJ1-4
V: TRBV5-4
D: .
DNA: TGTGCCAACAGCTTGGGGGGCGGTGAAAAACTGTTTTTT
CDR3: CANSLGGGEKLFF

size: .
J: TRBJ2-7
V: TRBV19
D: TRBD1
DNA: TGTGCCAGCAGCGACAGGGTACCCTACGAGCAGTACTTC
CDR3: CASSDRVPYEQYF

size: .
J: TRBJ2-1
V: TRBV5-6
D: .
DNA: TGTGCCAGCACCCTGGGGACTTTCTACAATGAGCAGTTCTTC
CDR3: CASTLGTFYNEQFF

size: .
J: TRBJ2-7
V: TRBV18
D: TRBD1
DNA: TGTGCCAGCTCACCATCCGGGACAGGGGCTAGAGAGCAGTACTTC
CDR3: CASSPSGTGAREQYF

size: .
J: TRBJ1-1
V: TRBV5-1
D: .
DNA: TGCGCCAGCAGCTCTCGAGGGACTTCTAACACTGAAGCTTTCTTT
CDR3: CASSSRGTSNTEAFF

size: few
J: TRBJ1-2
V: TRBV25-1
D: .
DNA: TGTGCCAGCAGTGAGGTGGGCCGTAACTATGGCTACACCTTC
CDR3: CASSEVGRNYGYTF

size: .
J: TRBJ2-1
V: TRBV27
D: TRBD1
DNA: TGTGCCACCTACCGGGACAGGGGATACAATGAGCAGTTCTTC
CDR3: CATYRDRGYNEQFF

size: .
J: TRBJ2-7
V: TRBV19
D: TRBD2
DNA: TGTGCCAGTAGTATTTGGGCTAGCGGGAGGTCCGAGCAGTACTTC
CDR3: CASSIWASGRSEQYF

size: .
J: TRBJ2-7
V: TRBV7-3
D: TRBD1
DNA: TGTGCCAGCAGCCGGGATCCGGGACAGGGCCGCTGGGAGCAGTACTTC
CDR3: CASSRDPGQGRWEQYF

size: .
J: TRBJ2-5
V: TRBV29-1
D: .
DNA: TGCAGCGTTGACCGGGGAGAAGAGACCCAGTACTTC
CDR3: CSVDRGEETQYF

size: .
J: TRBJ2-7
V: TRBV7-3
D: .
DNA: TGTGCCAGCAGCCCCGGACAGTTGAGCTCCTACGAGCAGTACTTC
CDR3: CASSPGQLSSYEQYF

size: .
J: TRBJ1-5
V: TRBV28
D: TRBD1
DNA: TGTGCCAGCAGTCGTGGGACAGGGCGTCAGCCCCAGCATTTT
CDR3: CASSRGTGRQPQHF

size: .
J: TRBJ2-7
V: TRBV19
D: TRBD1
DNA: TGTGCCAGTAGTGCCGGGACAGAGCCCTACGAGCAGTACTTC
CDR3: CASSAGTEPYEQYF

size: .
J: TRBJ2-2
V: TRBV2
D: .
DNA: TGTGCCAGCAAGGAAGGGAGGAGCACCGGGGAGCTGTTTTTT
CDR3: CASKEGRSTGELFF

size: .
J: TRBJ2-2
V: TRBV11-2
D: .
DNA: TGTGCCAGCAGCTTCTTCCGTAGCACCGGGGAGCTGTTTTTT
CDR3: CASSFFRSTGELFF

size: .
J: TRBJ2-3
V: TRBV29-1
D: TRBD1
DNA: TGCAGCGCTAAGTGGGGACAGGAGAACACAGATACGCAGTATTTT
CDR3: CSAKWGQENTDTQYF

size: .
J: TRBJ1-1
V: TRBV29-1
D: .
DNA: TGCAGCGTTGAAGATCCAGAGAACACTGAAGCTTTCTTT
CDR3: CSVEDPENTEAFF

size: .
J: TRBJ2-1
V: TRBV5-1
D: .
DNA: TGCGCCAGCCGAGGCACCTACAATGAGCAGTTCTTC
CDR3: CASRGTYNEQFF

size: .
J: TRBJ1-5
V: TRBV4-1
D: .
DNA: TGCGCCAGCAGCCTCCGACAGGACTATCAGCCCCAGCATTTT
CDR3: CASSLRQDYQPQHF

size: .
J: TRBJ1-1
V: TRBV5-1
D: TRBD1
DNA: TGCGCCAGCAGCTTGCCACACAGGGGGGCTGAAGCTTTCTTT
CDR3: CASSLPHRGAEAFF

size: few
J: TRBJ2-3
V: TRBV6-4
D: TRBD2
DNA: TGTGCCAGCAGTGACTCAATAGCGGGGGATACAGATACGCAGTATTTT
CDR3: CASSDSIAGDTDTQYF

size: .
J: TRBJ2-1
V: TRBV4-1
D: TRBD1
DNA: TGCGCCAGCAGCCAACCATTCAGGACAGGGGGCCCCTACAATGAGCAGTTCTTC
CDR3: CASSQPFRTGGPYNEQFF

size: .
J: TRBJ2-5
V: TRBV5-1
D: .
DNA: TGCGCCAGCAGCTTACGACAGTACCCGTACCAAGAGACCCAGTACTTC
CDR3: CASSLRQYPYQETQYF

size: .
J: TRBJ2-7
V: TRBV28
D: TRBD1
DNA: TGTGCCAGCCACACGCACAGGGGCTCCTACGAGCAGTACTTC
CDR3: CASHTHRGSYEQYF

size: few
J: TRBJ2-7
V: TRBV6-5
D: .
DNA: TGTGCCAGCCCCAAAACGGGACTGAGCTACGAGCAGTACTTC
CDR3: CASPKTGLSYEQYF